Listed below are T cell receptor beta chains from one sample, sequenced in a study of shared T cell receptors in the human thymus. Produced via immunoSEQ multiplex PCR; TCRdb's table is partial and in-frame only. The table records just under 550,000 clones, approximately 78% of them present only once. The sample was also reused in another study, on human thymus T cells.

The sample was thymocytes. The receptors shown here come from a boy in the first two years of life with a congenital heart defect. Both conserved end residues are part of each CDR3. A D gene is named only where the DNA matches it firmly. Clone size, where shown, is once, few, many, or a class for clones that have expanded.

v_gene	abundance	j_gene	d_gene	CDR3aa	CDR3nt
TRBV5-4	once	TRBJ1-5	-	CASSSGAGAGSNQPQHF	TGTGCCAGCAGCAGTGGGGCAGGGGCGGGTAGCAATCAGCCCCAGCATTTT
TRBV4-3	-	TRBJ2-1	-	CASSQDIPAGGAAKQFF	TGCGCCAGCAGCCAAGATATTCCCGCGGGCGGAGCGGCAAAGCAGTTCTTC
TRBV5-1	-	TRBJ2-1	TRBD2	CASKGGTSGSIYNEQFF	TGCGCCAGCAAGGGAGGGACTAGCGGGAGTATCTACAATGAGCAGTTCTTC
TRBV19	-	TRBJ1-2	TRBD1	CASNGRDRRNYGYTF	TGTGCCAGTAACGGCAGGGACAGGCGGAACTATGGCTACACCTTC
TRBV4-2	-	TRBJ2-5	-	CASSFSSVFQETQYF	TGTGCCAGCAGCTTCTCCTCGGTATTTCAAGAGACCCAGTACTTC
TRBV7-2	-	TRBJ2-7	TRBD2	CASSLKRELYEQYF	TGTGCCAGCAGCTTAAAGCGGGAGCTCTACGAGCAGTACTTC
TRBV2	-	TRBJ2-7	TRBD1	CASSPPFPQGASSYEQYF	TGTGCCAGCAGCCCCCCATTTCCACAGGGGGCGAGCTCCTACGAGCAGTACTTC
TRBV19	-	TRBJ2-3	TRBD2	CASSIGSGRIPGTDTQYF	TGTGCCAGTAGTATAGGAAGCGGGAGGATTCCTGGCACAGATACGCAGTATTTT
TRBV15	-	TRBJ1-3	TRBD1	CATSRDRAGNTIYF	TGTGCCACCAGCAGGGACAGGGCTGGAAACACCATATATTTT
TRBV10-2	once	TRBJ1-3	TRBD1	CASMWTGSFSGNTIYF	TGCGCCAGCATGTGGACAGGGAGCTTCTCTGGAAACACCATATATTTT
TRBV4-1	-	TRBJ1-4	-	CASRGGAGGEKLFF	TGCGCCAGCAGGGGGGGGGCAGGAGGGGAAAAACTGTTTTTT
TRBV10-3	few	TRBJ1-2	-	CAISESTGIGGYTF	TGTGCCATCAGTGAGTCGACGGGGATAGGTGGCTACACCTTC
TRBV5-1	once	TRBJ2-7	-	CASSLVPGLSSYEQYF	TGCGCCAGCAGCTTGGTTCCTGGGCTGAGCTCCTACGAGCAGTACTTC
TRBV7-8	-	TRBJ2-7	-	CASSLALTGTKYEQYF	TGTGCCAGCAGCTTAGCTTTGACCGGGACAAAATACGAGCAGTACTTC
TRBV2	-	TRBJ2-5	-	CANPRGRHQETQYF	TGTGCCAACCCACGGGGGAGGCACCAAGAGACCCAGTACTTC
TRBV4-3	-	TRBJ2-2	TRBD2	CASSSPREGGTGELFF	TGCGCCAGCAGCTCCCCCCGGGAGGGTGGGACCGGGGAGCTGTTTTTT
TRBV27	-	TRBJ2-6	-	CASSSYYRQGPTSLSGANVLTF	TGTGCCAGCAGTTCCTATTACCGGCAGGGTCCAACCTCACTCTCTGGGGCCAACGTCCTGACTTTC
TRBV6-1	-	TRBJ1-5	-	CASSETDGQPLPQHF	TGTGCCAGCAGTGAGACCGACGGACAGCCGCTGCCCCAGCATTTT
TRBV27	-	TRBJ2-5	TRBD2	CASIAGTSGEGETQYF	TGTGCCAGCATCGCTGGGACTAGCGGCGAAGGGGAGACCCAGTACTTC
TRBV28	-	TRBJ2-1	TRBD2	CASSPGTSGRNEQFF	TGTGCCAGCAGTCCAGGGACTAGCGGGAGGAATGAGCAGTTCTTC
TRBV7-7	-	TRBJ1-2	-	CASSLAHGGNGYTF	TGTGCCAGCAGCTTAGCCCACGGGGGAAATGGCTACACCTTC
TRBV7-9	few	TRBJ2-7	-	CASSLALTEPTRSYEQYF	TGTGCCAGCAGCTTAGCCTTGACAGAGCCGACCCGCTCCTACGAGCAGTACTTC
TRBV13	-	TRBJ2-1	-	CASSPGGNEQFF	TGTGCCAGCAGCCCCGGAGGCAATGAGCAGTTCTTC
TRBV11-2	-	TRBJ2-7	-	CASSFPRAYEQYF	TGTGCCAGCAGCTTCCCGCGGGCCTACGAGCAGTACTTC
TRBV5-1	-	TRBJ1-5	-	CASSLGVGGRGNQPQHF	TGCGCCAGCAGCTTGGGTGTTGGAGGCCGGGGCAATCAGCCCCAGCATTTT
TRBV14	-	TRBJ1-2	-	CASSRSEGLYYGYTF	TGTGCCAGCAGCCGAAGCGAAGGTCTTTACTATGGCTACACCTTC
TRBV11-3	-	TRBJ2-5	TRBD2	CASSSGTSGSQETQYF	TGTGCCAGCAGCTCCGGGACTAGCGGGTCCCAAGAGACCCAGTACTTC
TRBV27	few	TRBJ2-7	TRBD2	CASSLTSGGISYEQYF	TGTGCCAGCAGTTTGACTAGCGGGGGGATCTCCTACGAGCAGTACTTC
TRBV27	-	TRBJ2-7	-	CASSFRVPYEQYF	TGTGCCAGCAGTTTCAGGGTACCCTACGAGCAGTACTTC
TRBV19	few	TRBJ2-2	-	CASSATRTGAPNTGELFF	TGTGCCAGTAGTGCAACCAGAACGGGAGCACCGAACACCGGGGAGCTGTTTTTT
TRBV27	-	TRBJ2-7	TRBD1	CASSLYSTNRGAPMGEQYF	TGTGCCAGCAGTTTATATAGCACGAACAGGGGGGCCCCGATGGGCGAGCAGTACTTC
TRBV4-3	-	TRBJ1-5	-	CASSQDYRGYQPQHF	TGCGCCAGCAGCCAAGATTATCGGGGGTATCAGCCCCAGCATTTT
TRBV18	-	TRBJ1-5	-	CASSPRGSEQPQHF	TGTGCCAGCTCACCACGAGGGTCCGAACAGCCCCAGCATTTT
TRBV29-1	-	TRBJ1-2	TRBD1	CSVGTGTGGDLVHGYTF	TGCAGCGTCGGGACGGGGACAGGGGGCGATCTGGTCCATGGCTACACCTTC
TRBV5-4	-	TRBJ2-1	-	CATSGRSREQFF	TGTGCCACCTCAGGGAGGAGCAGGGAGCAGTTCTTC
TRBV19	-	TRBJ2-7	-	CASKRTGYYEQYF	TGTGCCAGTAAGAGGACGGGATACTACGAGCAGTACTTC
TRBV5-1	-	TRBJ2-7	TRBD2	CASSPIAGRDYEQYF	TGCGCCAGCAGTCCTATAGCGGGACGGGACTACGAGCAGTACTTC
TRBV5-6	-	TRBJ2-3	TRBD1	CASSPDRGWSTDTQYF	TGTGCCAGCAGCCCCGACAGGGGATGGAGCACAGATACGCAGTATTTT
TRBV15	-	TRBJ2-3	-	CATSRDLGTDTQYF	TGTGCCACCAGCAGAGATCTCGGCACAGATACGCAGTATTTT
TRBV10-3	-	TRBJ2-7	TRBD2	CAISGTSGGYEQYF	TGTGCCATCAGTGGAACTAGCGGGGGCTACGAGCAGTACTTC
TRBV29-1	-	TRBJ2-3	TRBD2	CRVGLAGGGSDTQYF	TGCAGGGTGGGGTTAGCGGGAGGAGGGTCAGATACGCAGTATTTT
TRBV7-9	-	TRBJ1-1	TRBD1	CASSVQGGEAFF	TGTGCCAGCAGCGTACAGGGGGGTGAAGCTTTCTTT
TRBV28	few	TRBJ2-1	TRBD2	CASSPSVKRGYNEQFF	TGTGCCAGCTCCCCCTCTGTGAAGCGGGGTTACAATGAGCAGTTCTTC
TRBV4-3	-	TRBJ1-1	-	CASSRQWGVDTEAFF	TGCGCCAGCAGCCGTCAGTGGGGAGTGGACACTGAAGCTTTCTTT
TRBV5-1	few	TRBJ2-7	TRBD1	CASANRGDEQYF	TGCGCCAGCGCGAACAGGGGTGACGAGCAGTACTTC
TRBV5-8	few	TRBJ1-4	-	CASRLVGGNEKLFF	TGTGCCAGCAGACTTGTCGGGGGAAATGAAAAACTGTTTTTT
TRBV5-1	-	TRBJ2-1	TRBD2	CASSLVSGLAGLSSYNEQFF	TGCGCCAGCAGCTTGGTATCTGGGCTAGCGGGCCTGAGCTCCTACAATGAGCAGTTCTTC
TRBV7-2	once	TRBJ2-7	TRBD2	CASSSCSGSASSYEQYF	TGTGCCAGCAGCTCCTGTAGCGGGAGCGCTAGCTCCTACGAGCAGTACTTC
TRBV14	-	TRBJ2-7	-	CASSQHAGNRSEQYF	TGTGCCAGCAGCCAACATGCGGGGAATCGAAGCGAGCAGTACTTC
TRBV5-4	-	TRBJ2-5	-	CASSFGGRELEETQYF	TGTGCCAGCAGCTTTGGGGGGCGGGAGCTAGAAGAGACCCAGTACTTC
TRBV7-9	-	TRBJ1-1	-	CASSLDQDEAFF	TGTGCCAGCAGCTTAGATCAGGATGAAGCTTTCTTT